This T cell receptor (beta chain) was captured by sequencing in a study of PD-L1 blockade in urothelial cancer (dated by TCRdb to the late 2010s). Concerning the study at large: All patients started therapy around 2014 and received atezolizumab 1,200 mg intravenously every 3 weeks. Blood samples gave median yields of around 140,000 T cells and over 80,000 unique TCRs, along with a median clonality of 0.080. An exploratory multi-omic analysis was conducted of the somatic, immune and clinical correlates of response to PD-L1 blockade with atezolizumab in urothelial cancer. Durable clinical benefit was defined as progression-free survival longer than 6 months, and TCR features were also tested against progression-free and overall survival. About 90% of the 29 patients were identified as males with urothelial cancer of bladder origin, and a prior smoking history was reported by 18 of 29 patients. Blood samples were analyzed at two time points: 3 weeks after treatment start (second dose) and 6 weeks after treatment start. TCR sequencing covered pretreatment tumor samples and matched, serially collected peripheral blood taken before and after atezolizumab treatment. Pretreatment blood TCR-seq was available for 27 to 30 patients, at least one posttreatment blood collection was obtained for around 25 patients, and tumor TCR-seq was available for around 25 patients. Whole exome sequencing and RNA sequencing of pretreatment tumors were performed alongside TCR sequencing in the same patients. An ECOG performance status of 0 or 1 was recorded for the patients, and 0 to 3 prior chemotherapy regimens had been received by the patients. Roughly ten patients achieved durable clinical benefit and fewer than 25 did not. Broad study findings and their caveats: Because the sample size was small (n = 29) and many of the analyses were exploratory, the results are meant to be hypothesis-generating. Greater expansion of tumor-associated TCR clones in peripheral blood 3 weeks after the start of treatment was observed in patients with durable benefit (n ≈ 22, p = 0.022). Improved progression-free and overall survival was associated with having pretreatment peripheral blood TCR clonality below the median.

Worth noting for this clone: The antigen it recognizes is unknown. No much larger clone exists at a distance of one base, and base qualities are not known.

The sample's time point, from its label and the paper: pretreatment peripheral blood. The cohort comprised fewer than 35 patients with locally advanced or metastatic urothelial carcinoma treated at Memorial Sloan Kettering on a trial protocol. Peripheral blood mononuclear cells were collected pretreatment and during treatment, at between 1 and 8 total time points per patient. The Qiagen DNeasy Blood extraction kit was used to purify genomic DNA from total PBMCs and from tumor samples. PBMCs were collected pretreatment and during treatment and were isolated and stored as previously described. Synthetic TCR analog templates were spiked into each PCR to estimate absolute template abundance from read counts. The immunoSEQ assay used bias-controlled V and J gene primers to amplify TCRbeta CDR3 regions from genomic DNA. Rearranged TCRbeta segments were sequenced at approximately 20X coverage. In the source study's methods: Clustering was used to correct sequencing errors, and CDR3s were annotated against IMGT to assign V, D and J genes. Out-of-frame and stop-codon sequences were excluded, and only productive TCRbeta rearrangements were used in downstream analyses. Clonality was calculated as one minus the Shannon entropy normalized by the log of the number of unique productive sequences. Clones differing between time points or between blood and tumor were identified using Fisher's exact test with Benjamini-Hochberg correction, with an adjusted p below 0.01 applied as the threshold. TCRdb obtained this table from immuneACCESS and retained in-frame rearrangements with V and J assigned. These tables miss some clones; where compared with another copy, unresolved V genes account for less than half of the shortfall, and the remainder is unexplained. The V and J calls and clone size are taken from that table; D and trimming were inferred from the DNA. The table for this sample lists 35,000 to 50,000 clones; around 84% of them were counted only once. Together, the top ten hold about 17% of the sample.

According to the germline V gene, CDR1 reads SGHTS and CDR2 reads YDEGEE. V is reduced by 0 bases and J by 7 bases, leaving a spacing of 10 bases between them. The CDR3, from cysteine to phenylalanine, totals 14 residues. CDR3 DNA only is kept here, 42 bases in frame from base 1. The TCR comes from a man between 60 and 75 years old with urothelial cancer. This specimen was PBMCs, taken around atezolizumab (anti-PD-L1) treatment. Recombination linked TRBV5-8 to TRBJ2-2; TRBD1 might be the D gene, on 5 matching bases. The CDR3 protein sequence reads: CASSLGQGGGELFF. At the DNA level, the sequence is TGTGCCAGCAGCTTGGGTCAGGGCGGCGGGGAGCTGTTTTTT.